The rows below give T cell receptor beta chains drawn from one sample of a study of blood T cell repertoires in COVID-19. Clones were read by immunoSEQ multiplex PCR, and TCRdb kept only the in-frame ones, dropping some. The sample consists of about 59,000 clones, less than 85% of them appearing once. Sequencing used peripheral blood. Source of these receptors: a woman in her 70s with acute or convalescent COVID-19. Each CDR3 is given with its conserved first and last residue. Each record gives: V gene, clone size, J gene, D gene, CDR3 protein, CDR3 DNA. A D gene is named only where the DNA matches it firmly. Clone size is not always given. Where it is, it says once, few, many or a class for expanded clones.

TRBV5-1	-	TRBJ1-1	-	CASSWTGGNTEAFF	TGCGCCAGCAGCTGGACGGGGGGCAACACTGAAGCTTTCTTT
TRBV10-3	-	TRBJ2-5	TRBD2	CAISETPGLAGFQETQYF	TGTGCCATCAGTGAGACTCCGGGACTAGCGGGGTTCCAAGAGACCCAGTACTTC
TRBV19	once	TRBJ2-2	-	CASRGSNTGELFF	TGTGCCAGTAGGGGCTCGAACACCGGGGAGCTGTTTTTT
TRBV19	once	TRBJ1-2	-	CASTYFAAGPNYGYTF	TGTGCCAGTACCTATTTTGCCGCGGGGCCTAACTATGGCTACACCTTC
TRBV7-2	-	TRBJ1-5	TRBD1	CASSGRTGSNQPQHF	TGTGCCAGCAGCGGCCGGACAGGGAGCAATCAGCCCCAGCATTTT
TRBV9	few	TRBJ2-6	TRBD1	CASSPRDRYSGANVLTF	TGTGCCAGCAGCCCCCGGGACAGGTACTCTGGGGCCAACGTCCTGACTTTC
TRBV5-6	-	TRBJ2-2	-	CASSLVRTDKTGELFF	TGTGCCAGCAGCTTGGTGAGGACAGATAAAACCGGGGAGCTGTTTTTT
TRBV6-1	-	TRBJ2-5	TRBD2	CASSRSGGPFLTQYF	TGTGCCAGCAGTCGTAGCGGGGGGCCCTTTTTAACCCAGTACTTC
TRBV29-1	-	TRBJ1-2	TRBD1	CSAGTGSGYTF	TGCAGCGCTGGGACAGGGTCTGGCTACACCTTC
TRBV29-1	many	TRBJ1-1	-	CSAVMNTEAFF	TGCAGCGCCGTAATGAACACTGAAGCTTTCTTT
TRBV5-1	once	TRBJ1-4	-	CASSLTGIDEKLFF	TGCGCCAGCAGCTTGACAGGGATAGATGAAAAACTGTTTTTT
TRBV30	-	TRBJ1-5	-	CAWGSKGSEQPQHF	TGTGCCTGGGGATCCAAGGGGTCGGAACAGCCCCAGCATTTT
TRBV6-4	-	TRBJ1-2	-	CASRKVVGADYGYTF	TGTGCCAGCAGGAAGGTGGTGGGGGCAGACTATGGCTACACCTTC
TRBV3-1/TRBV3-2	-	TRBJ2-4	-	CASSQREIDIQYF	TGTGCCAGCAGCCAAAGAGAAATTGACATTCAGTACTTC
TRBV6-6	-	TRBJ1-1	TRBD1	CASSSGTGGTLEAFF	TGTGCCAGCAGTTCAGGGACAGGGGGGACCCTCGAAGCTTTCTTT
TRBV18	-	TRBJ2-1	TRBD2	CASSPRRGLAGGMRSYNEQFF	TGTGCCAGCTCACCACGTAGAGGACTAGCGGGGGGGATGCGGTCCTACAATGAGCAGTTCTTC
TRBV9	-	TRBJ2-3	TRBD1	CASSVAGQGGDTQYF	TGTGCCAGCAGCGTAGCTGGACAGGGTGGGGATACGCAGTATTTT
TRBV7-9	-	TRBJ2-7	-	CASSLRDSSYEQYF	TGTGCCAGCAGCTTACGAGACAGCTCCTACGAGCAGTACTTC
TRBV5-4	-	TRBJ1-2	TRBD1	CASSGDSGYGYTF	TGTGCCAGCAGCGGGGACAGCGGCTATGGCTACACCTTC
TRBV19	-	TRBJ1-2	-	CASSKGSHYGYTF	TGTGCCAGTAGTAAGGGGTCACACTATGGCTACACCTTC
TRBV9	-	TRBJ1-1	-	CASSGKQGLVNTEAFF	TGTGCCAGCAGCGGGAAACAGGGTTTGGTGAACACTGAAGCTTTCTTT
TRBV18	-	TRBJ1-2	TRBD1	CASSPQTGTVGYTF	TGTGCCAGCTCACCTCAAACCGGGACAGTTGGCTACACCTTC
TRBV9	once	TRBJ1-3	TRBD1	CASSTSGQSSGNTIYF	TGTGCCAGCAGCACCTCGGGACAGAGCTCTGGAAACACCATATATTTT
TRBV12-3/TRBV12-4	-	TRBJ1-2	-	CASSSTVLYGYTF	TGTGCCAGCAGTTCGACAGTGCTCTATGGCTACACCTTC
TRBV6-4	-	TRBJ2-6	-	CASSSDISSGANVLTF	TGTGCCAGCAGTTCGGACATCTCCTCTGGGGCCAACGTCCTGACTTTC
TRBV19	-	TRBJ2-5	-	CASSRPPETQYF	TGTGCCAGTAGTAGGCCTCCTGAGACCCAGTACTTC
TRBV5-6	-	TRBJ2-7	TRBD1	CASSLDLGTGEFYEQYF	TGTGCCAGCAGCTTGGACCTCGGGACAGGCGAATTCTACGAGCAGTACTTC
TRBV11-3	-	TRBJ2-5	TRBD1	CASSLFGQGGETQYF	TGTGCCAGCAGCTTATTCGGACAGGGAGGAGAGACCCAGTACTTC
TRBV7-3	-	TRBJ2-1	-	CASSLSGEQFF	TGTGCCAGCAGCTTATCGGGGGAGCAGTTCTTC
TRBV2	once	TRBJ2-5	-	CASIRRGGETQYF	TGTGCCAGCATTAGGAGGGGTGGTGAGACCCAGTACTTC
TRBV3-1/TRBV3-2	few	TRBJ1-6	-	CASSQVRGGNSPLHF	TGTGCCAGCAGCCAGGTTAGGGGGGGGAATTCACCCCTCCACTTT
TRBV2	once	TRBJ2-1	TRBD2	CASRRGISSYNEQFF	TGTGCCAGCAGGCGGGGGATCAGCTCCTACAATGAGCAGTTCTTC
TRBV4-1	-	TRBJ1-2	-	CASSPHQQGNYGYTF	TGCGCCAGCTCCCCCCACCAACAGGGAAACTATGGCTACACCTTC
TRBV7-3	-	TRBJ1-1	-	CASSPQENTEAFF	TGTGCCAGCAGCCCACAAGAGAACACTGAAGCTTTCTTT
TRBV5-1	-	TRBJ1-2	-	CASSFDRSYGYTF	TGCGCCAGCAGCTTTGACAGATCCTATGGCTACACCTTC
TRBV6-5	-	TRBJ2-7	TRBD2	CATSPGGGPYEQYF	TGTGCCACCTCCCCAGGCGGGGGGCCCTACGAGCAGTACTTC